This TCR beta chain was observed in a study of tumor and adjacent non-tumor tissue in lung cancer. Study details: Aged about 31 to 85 years, patients included about 11 men and a handful of women with stage I to III disease. Overall study results and limits: Compared with tumor, normal lung showed significantly lower TCR diversity.

Germline lookup yields CDR1 MNHEY and CDR2 SVGAGI. This CDR3 spans 13 amino acids. Note on this clonotype: Its antigen is unidentified. The junction does not match germline at one end; this may be a read error.

The template was RNA from unsorted bulk tissue. This non-tumor lung sample came from over 3 cm beyond the tumor edge. Chemotherapy-naive patients with new lung cancer underwent thoracic surgery in China, August–late 2014. A modified ARM-PCR protocol with three rounds of nested PCR amplified TCRbeta. TCRdb redid the calling of the multiplex PCR reads with MiXCR, one entry per CDR3 protein. There are about 110,000 distinct CDR3 sequences in the sample; 62% occur only once, and around 20% lies in the top ten. Sequenced material: distant non-tumor lung tissue. V is TRBV6-5 and J is TRBJ1-5; 8 positions agree with TRBD1. The source is a man aged 60 to 69 with non-small cell lung cancer. In nucleotides, the CDR3 is TGTGCTAGCAGTCGACAGGGGCTCAGGCCCCATCATTTT. It codes for CASSRQGLRPHHF.